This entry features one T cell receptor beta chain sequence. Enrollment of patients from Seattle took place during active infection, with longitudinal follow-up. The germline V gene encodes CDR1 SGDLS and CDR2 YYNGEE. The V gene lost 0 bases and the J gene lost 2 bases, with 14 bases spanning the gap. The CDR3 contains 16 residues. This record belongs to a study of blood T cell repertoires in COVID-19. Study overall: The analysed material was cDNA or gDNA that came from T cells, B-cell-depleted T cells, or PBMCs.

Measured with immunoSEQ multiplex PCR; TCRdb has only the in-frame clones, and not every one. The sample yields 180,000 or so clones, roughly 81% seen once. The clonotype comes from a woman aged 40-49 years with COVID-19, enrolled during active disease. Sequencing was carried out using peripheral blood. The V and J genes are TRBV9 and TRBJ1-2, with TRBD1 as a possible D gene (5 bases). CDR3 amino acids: CASSVASGEGNYGYTF. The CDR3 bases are TGTGCCAGCAGCGTAGCTAGCGGCGAGGGGAACTATGGCTACACCTTC.